This T cell receptor (beta chain) appears in the sequencing data of a study of human T cells and chemical hapten exposure. Each cDNA molecule in the library carried unique molecular identifiers. In TCRdb, the RACE reads were re-called with MiXCR into one record per CDR3 protein. This sample has under 200,000 distinct CDR3 sequences; about 14% occur once, and the top ten carry 1.7%. Trimming took 1 base from V and 11 from J, leaving 9 bases between them. This CDR3 has 12 residues. Germline V gene lookup returns CDR1 SGHAT and CDR2 FQNNGV. Time point denoted: patch test 1, 2 weeks after DPC sensitization. Described treatment: therapeutic diphenylcyclopropenone sensitization with weekly scalp DPC.

This sequence joins TRBV11-2 and TRBJ2-1; D gene uncertain. Sequencing used whole blood, obtained in connection with sensitization to the hapten diphenylcyclopropenone (DPC). The clonotype was recovered from a woman in her 30s with alopecia areata. Some clones in this sample may be carry-over from other donors' samples. The CDR3 protein is CASSLAEEKQFF. The CDR3 DNA follows: TGTGCCAGCAGCTTAGCCGAGGAGAAGCAGTTCTTC.